The 9 T cell receptor beta chains listed next were all sequenced from one sample in a study of T cells after yellow fever vaccination. Via MiXCR, TCRdb re-called the 5' RACE reads, giving one row per CDR3 protein. The sample holds some 500,000 distinct CDR3 sequences, 13% seen once. Sequencing used PBMCs, obtained on the day of the yellow fever booster vaccination. The receptor set was obtained from a man in his thirties or forties who received the YFV17D yellow fever vaccine.

This sequence joins TRBV7-2 and TRBJ2-7; no clear D. The CDR3 sequence is 12 residues long. Germline lookup yields CDR1 SGHTA and CDR2 FQGNSA. The CDR3 spells CAIVQTPYEQYF. The CDR3 region has the DNA TGTGCTATCGTACAGACCCCCTACGAGCAGTACTTC.

This chain uses TRBV4-3 with TRBJ1-4, with TRBD1 matching over 8 bases. J lost 7 bases, V lost 1 base, and 5 bases had no gene match. The germline V gene has CDR1 LGHNA and CDR2 YSLEER. The CDR3 has 15 residues. This chain's CDR3 is CASSQGQQGGEKLFF. CDR3 sequence (DNA): TGCGCCAGCAGCCAAGGTCAACAGGGGGGTGAAAAACTGTTTTTT.

The chain carries TRBV7-2 and TRBJ2-1; D is unclear. Trimming cost V 0 bases and J 10 bases, with 13 bases left between them. CDR1 and CDR2 from the germline V gene are SGHTA and FQGNSA. The CDR3 consists of 14 residues. Here the CDR3 reads CASSLAPPATEQFF. Written as DNA, the CDR3 is TGTGCCAGCAGCTTAGCGCCCCCTGCCACAGAGCAGTTCTTC.

This clonotype was detected only a few times. This chain uses TRBV6-5 with TRBJ2-3, with TRBD1 matching 11 bases. From germline, CDR1 is MNHEY and CDR2 SVGAGI. CDR3 length: 15 residues. Germline trimming cut 4 bases from V and 4 bases from J; bases unmatched to any gene: 4. Written as DNA, the CDR3 is TGTGCCAGCAGTTCCGGGGGACAGGGGGCAGATACGCAGTATTTT. Amino acids: CASSSGGQGADTQYF.

This clonotype has more than one count but fewer than ten. This sequence joins TRBV7-8 and TRBJ2-1; no firm D call. The germline CDR1 and CDR2 sequences are SGHVS and FQNEAQ. V was clipped by 2 bases and J by 5 bases, with 7 bases between them. The CDR3 covers 13 residues. CDR3 sequence: CASSLPPDNEQFF. The CDR3 region has the DNA TGTGCCAGCAGCTTACCCCCGGACAATGAGCAGTTCTTC.

V usage is TRBV4-3 and J usage is TRBJ1-1; weak D call: TRBD1 (6 bases). The CDR3 has 14 amino acids. The V and J ends lost 3 bases and 6 bases respectively, with 14 bases between them. Per germline, CDR1 LGHNA and CDR2 YSLEER. As DNA, the CDR3 is TGCGCCAGCAGCCATGAGGGGGAAGGGGCTGAAGCTTTCTTT. Its protein product is CASSHEGEGAEAFF.

This clonotype occurred a few times. The J gene is TRBJ2-1, the V gene TRBV5-1; 8 positions match TRBD2. Germline lookup yields CDR1 SGHRS and CDR2 YFSETQ. The CDR3 consists of 15 residues. After removal of 4 bases from V and 4 bases from J, the junction contained 7 bases not matched to a gene. CDR3 amino acids: CASSRGTSEYNEQFF. The CDR3 nucleotides read TGCGCCAGCAGCCGAGGGACTAGTGAATACAATGAGCAGTTCTTC.

This clonotype was seen many times. The rearrangement links TRBV20-1 to TRBJ2-7, with 13 bases matching TRBD2. The CDR3 length is 17 residues. CDR1 and CDR2 (germline): DFQATT, SNEGSKA (reference sequence). The V gene end was trimmed by 8 bases and the J gene end by 10 bases; junction bases not matched to a gene: 23. In DNA form, the CDR3 reads TGCAGTCTTGACGGGGGCCTGCGGACTAGCGGGAGTATACATCAGTACTTC. Translation gives CSLDGGLRTSGSIHQYF.

This clonotype has just a few counts. V gene TRBV5-1 combines with J gene TRBJ1-5; possibly TRBD1 for D (5 bases). Germline V gives CDR1 SGHRS, CDR2 YFSETQ. The CDR3 has 15 amino acids. The ends were cut back, 1 base at V and 7 bases at J, with 15 bases in the middle. CDR3 DNA sequence: TGCGCCAGCAGCTTGTTAGGGGCGGAAGGGCAGCCCCAGCATTTT. Translation gives CASSLLGAEGQPQHF.